This T cell receptor beta chain was sequenced in a study of cytomegalovirus exposure and HLA in healthy donors. Whole-study results and caveats: Subsequent analysis found a tendency for first-cohort TCR clusters to co-occur within the 95 to 150 validation repertoires. The study labeled 180 or so TCR beta chains cytomegalovirus-associated. Under in vitro conditions, three CMV-associated chains were confirmed as specific for CMV antigens.

As for this clone: Antigen: not known.

This table comes from immunoSEQ multiplex PCR, and its TCRdb copy is limited to in-frame clones, with some not included. The repertoire holds 180,000 or so clones, with 80% to 90% as singletons. The donors were members of the approximately 120-subject validation cohort (separate from the approximately 670-subject first cohort). The V gene end was trimmed by 0 bases and the J gene end by 6 bases; junction bases not matched to a gene: 2. The CDR3 is 13 amino acids. From germline, CDR1 is SGHNT and CDR2 YYREEE (reference sequence). The clonotype comes from a woman between 25 and 40 years old in good health and CMV-seronegative. The chain carries TRBV5-4 and TRBJ2-7; TRBD1 matches at 8 bases. Sequencing used PBMCs. CDR3 residues: CASSLVRGREQYF. CDR3 coding DNA: TGTGCCAGCAGCTTGGTCAGGGGGCGCGAGCAGTACTTC.